Below are 21 T cell receptor beta chains sequenced from a single sample in a study of blood T cell repertoires in COVID-19. The assay was immunoSEQ multiplex PCR, and TCRdb's table has in-frame clones only and misses some. Of 200,000 to 300,000 clones in the sample, approximately 87% are singletons; the top ten hold roughly 8.6%. Material: peripheral blood. The receptors originated from a human donor in a cohort sampled during active COVID-19.

This clone was picked up many times. The chain employs TRBV7-9 and TRBJ2-7; TRBD1 matches at 9 bases. The germline CDR1 and CDR2 sequences are SEHNR and FQNEAQ (reference sequence). V dropped 6 bases and J dropped 6; count of bases not matched to a gene: 9. The CDR3 runs to 14 residues. CDR3 DNA sequence: TGTGCCAGCAGTCTGGGGACAGGGACCCGCGAGCAGTACTTC. The encoded protein is CASSLGTGTREQYF.

The gene calls are TRBV29-1 and TRBJ1-4, with 7 positions matching TRBD1. CDR3 size: 14 residues. Losses at the gene ends were 4 bases for V and 8 bases for J; bases not matched to a gene: 10. The germline V gene has CDR1 SQVTM and CDR2 ANQGSEA. For the CDR3, the DNA is TGCAGCGTTGGAATCGGGCCAGGGGGGGAAAAACTGTTTTTT. Its protein is CSVGIGPGGEKLFF.

V usage is TRBV5-1 and J usage is TRBJ1-1, with TRBD1 matching over 9 bases. CDR1 and CDR2 from the germline V gene are SGHRS and YFSETQ. The CDR3 totals 16 residues. J was trimmed by 1 base and V by 3 bases; bases with no gene match: 7. The CDR3 nucleotides are TGCGCCAGCAGCTCGGGACAGGGAATAGGGAACACTGAAGCTTTCTTT. Protein sequence: CASSSGQGIGNTEAFF.

The V call is TRBV5-5, the J call TRBJ2-7, with TRBD1 matching over 8 bases. Germline V lookup: CDR1 SGHKS, CDR2 YYEKEE (reference sequence). After removal of 3 bases from V and 4 bases from J, the junction contained 18 bases not matched to a gene. This CDR3 contains 18 residues. CDR3 loop: CASSWRPVGTGNPYEQYF. CDR3 DNA sequence: TGTGCCAGCAGCTGGAGACCCGTGGGGACAGGAAACCCTTACGAGCAGTACTTC.

The chain has TRBV5-4 and TRBJ2-3; no definite D call. This CDR3 spans 15 amino acids. Germline CDR1 reads SGHNT; CDR2 reads YYREEE (reference sequence). V was cut by 4 bases and J by 2 bases, with 14 bases left in between. The CDR3 nucleotides are TGTGCCAGCAGCCCCGCCATCACTCACACAGATACGCAGTATTTT. It codes for CASSPAITHTDTQYF.

The genes are TRBV6-5 and TRBJ1-1, with 7 nucleotides matching TRBD1. Germline trimming cut 2 bases from V and 2 bases from J; bases unmatched to any gene: 5. This CDR3 comprises 15 residues. CDR1 and CDR2 (germline): MNHEY, SVGAGI. The CDR3 bases are TGTGCCAGCAGTTACCCTACAGGGGCTAACACTGAAGCTTTCTTT. This translates into CASSYPTGANTEAFF.

J is TRBJ2-7 and V is TRBV11-2; 8 nucleotides agree with TRBD2. The germline V gene encodes CDR1 SGHAT and CDR2 FQNNGV. V lost 6 bases and J lost 3; bases outside the gene matches: 7. CDR3 size: 14 residues. In nucleotides, the CDR3 is TGTGCCAGCAGACACCCCGGGACTAGCTACGAGCAGTACTTC. This codes for CASRHPGTSYEQYF. Complete variable domain (other parts from reference TRBV11-2 and TRBJ2-7): EAGVAQSPRYKIIEKRQSVAFWCNPISGHATLYWYQQILGQGPKLLIQFQNNGVVDDSQLPKDRFSAERLKGVDSTLKIQPAKLEDSAVYLCASRHPGTSYEQYFGPGTRLTVT.

The CDR3: CASSPPRTGVVGELFF. In DNA, the CDR3 is TGTGCCAGCTCACCCCCGAGGACAGGGGTAGTCGGGGAGCTGTTTTTT. J is TRBJ2-2 and V is TRBV18, with 9 bases that match TRBD1. In germline, CDR1 is KGHSH, CDR2 LQKENI. Losses at the gene ends were 3 bases for V and 7 bases for J; bases not matched to a gene: 9. The CDR3 covers 16 residues.

The chain recombines TRBV2 with TRBJ1-2, with TRBD1 matching over 8 bases. The CDR3 length is 15 residues. The germline V gene encodes CDR1 SNHLY and CDR2 FYNNEI. J lost 4 bases, V lost 3 bases, and 7 bases had no gene match. The chain's CDR3 is CASSDSGGLSYGYTF. In DNA form, the CDR3 reads TGTGCCAGCAGTGATTCAGGGGGCTTGAGCTATGGCTACACCTTC.

There are a few counts of this clone. The rearrangement links TRBV6-2 or TRBV6-3 to TRBJ2-7, with D perhaps matching TRBD1 (5 bases). V lost 4 bases and J 2 bases, leaving 21 bases between the germline ends. CDR1 is MNHEY, CDR2 SVGEGT, per germline. The CDR3 runs to 17 residues. CDR3 in DNA: TGTGCCAGCAGTTTCGGAGCCTGGACAAACCGGGCCTACGAGCAGTACTTC. Amino acid sequence: CASSFGAWTNRAYEQYF.

The gene calls are TRBV11-2 and TRBJ2-1; 8 bases map to TRBD1. Germline V gene lookup returns CDR1 SGHAT and CDR2 FQNNGV. The CDR3 runs 16 residues. V lost 6 bases to trimming and J lost 4 bases; unmatched junction nucleotides: 11. The CDR3 DNA reads TGTGCCAGCAGTCGAAACGCAGGGGGCATATACAATGAGCAGTTCTTC. Translated: CASSRNAGGIYNEQFF.

The rearrangement joins TRBV7-2 to TRBJ1-3, with 7 bases matching TRBD1. Germline V gene lookup returns CDR1 SGHTA and CDR2 FQGNSA. The CDR3 totals 15 residues. V trimming: 4 bases; J trimming: 0 bases; junction bases outside the gene matches: 3. The CDR3 bases are TGTGCCAGCAGCTGGGACAGCCGCTCTGGAAACACCATATATTTT. Translation: CASSWDSRSGNTIYF.

This clone was counted a single time. The V call is TRBV2, the J call TRBJ1-5; unclear D gene. Germline lookup yields CDR1 SNHLY and CDR2 FYNNEI. CDR3 size: 14 residues. V was cut by 4 bases and J by 1 base, with 8 bases left in between. As DNA, the CDR3 is TGTGCCAGCAGTGGACTCTCGAGCAATCAGCCCCAGCATTTT. This encodes CASSGLSSNQPQHF.

The chain is built from TRBV5-4 and TRBJ2-3; 10 bases line up with TRBD2. The V gene's germline CDR1 is SGHNT and CDR2 YYREEE (reference sequence). V trimming: 4 bases; J trimming: 8 bases; junction bases outside the gene matches: 4. The CDR3 is made up of 13 amino acids. CDR3 protein: CASSGLAGATQYF. The CDR3, as DNA: TGTGCCAGCAGCGGTCTAGCGGGAGCTACGCAGTATTTT.

The genes are TRBV19 and TRBJ2-1; TRBD2 matches at 9 bases. With V trimmed by 5 bases and J by 6 bases, 11 bases remained unmatched. This CDR3 has 16 residues. Germline assignment: CDR1 LNHDA and CDR2 SQIVND (reference sequence). As DNA, the CDR3 is TGTGCCAGTAGTTCCCGAGCGGGAGGCCCCTTCAATGAGCAGTTCTTC. Protein: CASSSRAGGPFNEQFF. The full variable domain, with the rest looked up from reference TRBV19 and TRBJ2-1, is DGGITQSPKYLFRKEGQNVTLSCEQNLNHDAMYWYRQDPGQGLRLIYYSQIVNDFQKGDIAEGYSVSREKKESFPLTVTSAQKNPTAFYLCASSSRAGGPFNEQFFGPGTRLTVL.

CDR3 nucleotide sequence: TGTGCCAGCAGACAGGGTTACAAGACCCAGTACTTC. It translates to CASRQGYKTQYF. The chain couples TRBV28 to TRBJ2-5; possibly TRBD1 for D (6 bases). The V end was cut by 6 bases, the J end by 6 bases, with 11 bases between. Germline CDR1 and CDR2: MDHEN and SYDVKM. The CDR3 extends over 12 amino acids.

The J gene is TRBJ2-1, the V gene TRBV5-1; 9 positions agree with TRBD2. This CDR3 is built from 15 residues. Trimming took 0 bases from V and 6 from J; bases not matched to a gene: 4. Germline CDR1 and CDR2: SGHRS and YFSETQ. This chain's CDR3 is CASSLDSGRINEQFF. The CDR3 coding sequence is TGCGCCAGCAGCTTGGATAGCGGGAGAATCAATGAGCAGTTCTTC.

The rearrangement uses TRBV4-2 and TRBJ2-1, with 9 bases identical to TRBD2. Germline V CDR1 and CDR2: LGHNA, YNFKEQ. The CDR3 length is 15 residues. With 0 bases clipped from V and 9 bases from J, the junction kept 6 bases outside the gene matches. The CDR3 loop is CASSQDLGGRGEQFF. CDR3 coding DNA: TGTGCCAGCAGCCAAGATCTTGGCGGGAGGGGTGAGCAGTTCTTC.

The V and J genes are TRBV14 and TRBJ1-1; TRBD1 agrees at 7 bases. CDR1 is SGHDN, CDR2 FVKESK, per germline. Unmatched junction bases numbered 12, after V lost 4 bases and J lost 1 base. This CDR3 contains 17 residues. The CDR3 is CASSLRTGFNSNTEAFF. As DNA, the CDR3 is TGTGCCAGCAGCCTCAGGACAGGCTTCAACTCGAACACTGAAGCTTTCTTT.

J is TRBJ1-2 and V is TRBV12-3 or TRBV12-4; D may be TRBD1 (6 bases). V lost 5 bases to trimming and J lost 2 bases, with 9 bases between them. The CDR3 loop spans 13 amino acids. CDR3 nucleotides: TGTGCCAGCAGTATCGGGACAAACTATGGCTACACCTTC. It encodes CASSIGTNYGYTF.

A few counts support this clone. The chain is built from TRBV28 and TRBJ1-6; possibly TRBD1 for D (6 bases). Germline CDR1 MDHEN, CDR2 SYDVKM. Trimming shortened V by 2 bases and J by 2 bases, and 16 bases separated the two germline ends. The CDR3 length is 18 residues. CDR3: CASSLRGFPAAYNSPLHF. The CDR3 DNA is TGTGCCAGCAGTTTAAGGGGGTTCCCGGCGGCCTATAATTCACCCCTCCACTTT.